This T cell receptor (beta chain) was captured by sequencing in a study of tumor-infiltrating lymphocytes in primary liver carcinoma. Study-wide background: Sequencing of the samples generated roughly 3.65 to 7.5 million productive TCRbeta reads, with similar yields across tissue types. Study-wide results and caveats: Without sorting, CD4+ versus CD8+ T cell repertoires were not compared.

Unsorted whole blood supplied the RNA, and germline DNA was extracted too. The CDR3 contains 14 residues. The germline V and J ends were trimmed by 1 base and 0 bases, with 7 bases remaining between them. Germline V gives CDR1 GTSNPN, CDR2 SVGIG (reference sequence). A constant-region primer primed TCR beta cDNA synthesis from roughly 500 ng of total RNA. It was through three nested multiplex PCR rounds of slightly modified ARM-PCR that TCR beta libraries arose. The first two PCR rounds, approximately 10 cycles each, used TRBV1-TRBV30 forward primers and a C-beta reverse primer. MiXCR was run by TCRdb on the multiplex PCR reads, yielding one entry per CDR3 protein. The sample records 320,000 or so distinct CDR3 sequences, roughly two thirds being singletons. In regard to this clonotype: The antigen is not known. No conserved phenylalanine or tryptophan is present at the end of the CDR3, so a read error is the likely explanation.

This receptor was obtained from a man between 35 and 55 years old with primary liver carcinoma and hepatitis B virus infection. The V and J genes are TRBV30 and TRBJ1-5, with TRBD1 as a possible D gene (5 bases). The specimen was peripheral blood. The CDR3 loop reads CAWSAGLSNQPQHL. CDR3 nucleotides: TGTGCCTGGAGTGCGGGGCTTAGCAATCAGCCCCAGCATCTT.